What follows are 18 T cell receptor beta chains derived from one specimen sequenced in a study of radiotherapy plus CTLA-4 blockade in lung cancer. Generated by immunoSEQ multiplex PCR, the TCRdb table keeps only in-frame clones and is missing some. The table records roughly 39,000 clones, 70% to 75% of them present only once. Material: peripheral blood, obtained from a patient treated with radiotherapy plus ipilimumab. The receptor source for this set is a human donor with non-small cell lung cancer who had stable disease on radiotherapy plus ipilimumab.

This clone was detected only once. The J gene is TRBJ1-2, the V gene TRBV30; D is ambiguous. Germline CDR1 and CDR2: GTSNPN and SVGIG (reference sequence). The CDR3 runs to 16 residues. V lost 1 base, J lost 0 bases, and 15 bases lay in between. The chain's CDR3 is CAWSARTSGANYGYTF. CDR3 sequence (DNA): TGTGCCTGGAGTGCCAGAACCTCCGGGGCTAACTATGGCTACACCTTC.

The V gene is TRBV27, the J gene TRBJ2-5, with TRBD2 matching over 7 bases. The CDR3 has 15 residues. Germline values: CDR1 MNHEY, CDR2 SMNVEV (reference sequence). V shed 4 bases, J shed 3 bases, and the junction held 8 bases outside the gene matches. The DNA for the CDR3 is TGTGCCAGCAGTTCGACATCGGCGGGAGAAGAGACCCAGTACTTC. It is translated as CASSSTSAGEETQYF.

The chain recombines TRBV7-2 with TRBJ1-6; D is undetermined. From germline, CDR1 is SGHTA and CDR2 FQGNSA. There are 13 residues in the CDR3. Trimming shortened V by 1 base and J by 9 bases, and 7 bases separated the two germline ends. CDR3 DNA: TGTGCCAGCAGCTTAGGGGGATCTTCACCCCTCCACTTT. Translating it yields CASSLGGSSPLHF.

The CDR3 sequence is CASSLVDPVTEAFF. The CDR3 nucleotides read TGCGCCAGCAGCTTGGTGGACCCGGTGACTGAAGCTTTCTTT. The rearrangement uses TRBV5-1 and TRBJ1-1; D is undetermined. This CDR3 spans 14 amino acids. Deletions cut 0 bases from V and 5 bases from J, with 11 bases between. CDR1 is SGHRS and CDR2 is YFSETQ in the germline V gene.

The chain links TRBV5-1 to TRBJ2-5, with 9 bases fitting TRBD2. CDR1 and CDR2 (germline): SGHRS, YFSETQ. The CDR3 has 14 amino acids. The J segment lost 9 bases and the V segment lost 0 bases, leaving 6 bases of the junction unmatched. CDR3 bases: TGCGCCAGCAGCTTGGGTAGCGGGGGACGGGCCCAGTACTTC. Protein product: CASSLGSGGRAQYF.

The genes are TRBV19 and TRBJ2-2; D call uncertain. The V end lost 11 bases, the J end lost 4 bases, and 23 bases lay between the germline ends. Looked up from germline, CDR1 is LNHDA and CDR2 is SQIVND (reference sequence). The CDR3 is made up of 16 amino acids. This CDR3 is CAAKYGTAGGTGELFF. The CDR3 region has the DNA TGTGCCGCCAAGTATGGAACAGCCGGTGGCACCGGGGAGCTGTTTTTT.

With regard to this clone: The junction does not match germline at one end; this may be a read error. V and J are TRBV18 and TRBJ2-2; maybe TRBD1 (6 bases). The CDR3 is made up of 15 amino acids. Germline CDR1 KGHSH, CDR2 LQKENI. The CDR3 loop is CASSPTGKNSGELFF. For the CDR3, the DNA is TGTGCCAGCTCACCTACAGGGAAGAACTCCGGGGAGCTGTTTTTT.

This chain joins TRBV6-5 and TRBJ2-2; D remains ambiguous. V lost 10 bases and J lost 7, with 13 bases in between. This CDR3 is built from 12 residues. The germline gives CDR1 MNHEY, CDR2 SVGAGI. The chain's CDR3 is CATVSSVGELFF. CDR3 sequence (DNA): TGTGCCACCGTCTCGTCGGTCGGGGAGCTGTTTTTT.

This clone was seen only once. The CDR3 DNA follows: TGTGCCAGCGAGCGACAGGGGAACACTGAAGCTTTCTTT. Encoded protein: CASERQGNTEAFF. The rearrangement links TRBV2 to TRBJ1-1; 7 positions match TRBD1. J lost 1 base, V lost 8 bases, and 4 bases had no gene match. The CDR3 has 13 amino acids. Looked up from germline, CDR1 is SNHLY and CDR2 is FYNNEI. The full variable domain, its missing parts supplied by reference TRBV2 and TRBJ1-1, is EPEVTQTPSHQVTQMGQEVILRCVPISNHLYFYWYRQILGQKVEFLVSFYNNEISEKSEIFDDQFSVERPDGSNFTLKIRSTKLEDSAMYFCASERQGNTEAFFGQGTRLTVV.

The V call is TRBV7-9, the J call TRBJ1-1, with a weak D call TRBD1 (6 bases). The CDR3 is 14 amino acids. Trimming cost V 3 bases and J 3 bases, with 11 bases left between them. The germline V gene encodes CDR1 SEHNR and CDR2 FQNEAQ (reference sequence). CDR3 sequence reads: CASSLEQGYTEAFF. The CDR3 DNA is TGTGCCAGCAGCTTGGAACAGGGCTACACTGAAGCTTTCTTT.

The chain combines TRBV7-9 with TRBJ1-1; D is uncertain. The CDR3 runs to 13 residues. The germline gives CDR1 SEHNR, CDR2 FQNEAQ (reference sequence). Trimming stripped 8 bases from V and 0 bases from J, with 10 bases between. The CDR3 region has the DNA TGTGCCAGCGCTGGTGGGATGAACACTGAAGCTTTCTTT. As protein: CASAGGMNTEAFF.

This sequence joins TRBV6-5 and TRBJ2-1; D call uncertain. The CDR3 sequence is 12 residues long. Trimming took off 5 bases at V and 10 bases at J, with 12 bases between the two ends. Germline CDR1 MNHEY, CDR2 SVGAGI. CDR3 sequence reads: CASSGLGREQFF. CDR3 bases: TGTGCCAGCAGTGGCCTTGGCCGCGAGCAGTTCTTC.

This clone appeared a few times. V is TRBV10-3 and J is TRBJ1-3, with a possible D match to TRBD1 (5 bases). The CDR3 covers 14 residues. The ends were cut back, 2 bases at V and 2 bases at J, with 7 bases in the middle. Germline V gives CDR1 ENHRY, CDR2 SYGVKD. In DNA form, the CDR3 reads TGTGCCATCAGTGAGCCCAGGGCTGGAAACACCATATATTTT. Amino acid sequence: CAISEPRAGNTIYF.

CDR3 in DNA: TGTGCCAGCAGTCCCCGAGGTGGGTACGAGCAGTACTTC. Amino acids: CASSPRGGYEQYF. This rearrangement joins TRBV28 to TRBJ2-7; D is unclear. V shed 5 bases and J shed 4 bases, with 12 bases lying between them. The V gene's germline CDR1 is MDHEN and CDR2 SYDVKM. There are 13 residues in the CDR3.

This clone came up a few times. V is TRBV10-3 and J is TRBJ1-3; 10 bases line up with TRBD1. Looked up from germline, CDR1 is ENHRY and CDR2 is SYGVKD. The CDR3 runs 16 residues. V dropped 4 bases and J dropped 1; count of bases not matched to a gene: 4. DNA for the CDR3: TGTGCCATCAGTGGACAGGGGGCTTTTTCTGGAAACACCATATATTTT. Its protein is CAISGQGAFSGNTIYF.

This clone appeared a few times. V is TRBV6-5 and J is TRBJ2-1; no clear D. Germline values: CDR1 MNHEY, CDR2 SVGAGI. V dropped 3 bases and J dropped 0 bases, with 12 bases sitting between them. The CDR3 is 16 amino acids. CDR3: CASSYGFVGSYNEQFF. CDR3 nucleotide sequence: TGTGCCAGCAGTTATGGATTTGTCGGCTCCTACAATGAGCAGTTCTTC.

This chain connects TRBV19 to TRBJ1-1; D is ambiguous. There are 15 residues in the CDR3. From germline, CDR1 is LNHDA and CDR2 SQIVND (reference sequence). Trimming left V 0 bases short and J 4 bases short, with 12 bases between. In DNA, the CDR3 is TGTGCCAGTAGTATAGACGTTTTTCTTCGCACTGAAGCTTTCTTT. Its translation is CASSIDVFLRTEAFF.

The rearrangement uses TRBV7-2 and TRBJ2-1; D remains ambiguous. CDR1 and CDR2 from the germline V gene are SGHTA and FQGNSA. The CDR3 spans 13 residues. V lost 5 bases, J lost 3 bases, and 8 bases lay in between. The CDR3 coding sequence is TGTGCCAGCAGCCCAGCTTACTACAATGAGCAGTTCTTC. Encoded protein: CASSPAYYNEQFF.